The 27 T cell receptor beta chains presented below share a single source sample, sequenced in a study of OX40 agonist ivuxolimab in advanced cancers. Profiled with immunoSEQ multiplex PCR; TCRdb holds only in-frame clones, not every one. This table has about 62,000 clones, over 75% appearing once. Sequenced here: CD4+ or CD8+ T cells sorted from blood, sampled in a trial of the OX40 agonist ivuxolimab. The receptors were gathered from an adult with an advanced solid tumor such as melanoma, head and neck, liver or kidney cancer.

This clone is a singleton in its sample. J is TRBJ2-1 and V is TRBV5-1; 9 bases agree with TRBD1. V was clipped by 1 base and J by 0 bases; unmatched bases: 8. Germline V gene sequence: CDR1 SGHRS, CDR2 YFSETQ. This CDR3 comprises 18 residues. The CDR3 region is CASSLTGGGPSSYNEQFF. The CDR3 nucleotides are TGCGCCAGCAGCTTGACAGGGGGCGGACCCAGCTCCTACAATGAGCAGTTCTTC.

By share, this clone ranks as medium-sized. The V gene is TRBV5-1, the J gene TRBJ1-5, with unresolved D. The CDR3 totals 15 residues. The V gene lost 0 bases and the J gene lost 0 bases, with 7 bases spanning the gap. Germline V gene sequence: CDR1 SGHRS, CDR2 YFSETQ. CDR3 coding DNA: TGCGCCAGCAGCTTGGACGGGGATAGCAATCAGCCCCAGCATTTT. Residues: CASSLDGDSNQPQHF.

CDR3 amino acids: CARSLQGGQLLGGQPQHF. CDR3 DNA: TGTGCCAGAAGCCTCCAGGGCGGTCAACTACTGGGGGGCCAGCCCCAGCATTTT. The chain couples TRBV5-3 to TRBJ1-5; D may be TRBD1 (6 bases). TRBV5-3 is known as an ORF, though its function is uncertain. With 4 bases removed from V and 7 bases from J, the gap between germline ends came to 27 bases. This CDR3 is built from 18 residues.

V usage is TRBV10-3 and J usage is TRBJ1-2, with TRBD1 matching 7 bases. CDR1 is ENHRY, CDR2 SYGVKD, per germline. After removal of 3 bases from V and 8 bases from J, the junction contained 9 bases not matched to a gene. The length of the CDR3 is 14 residues. The CDR3 DNA reads as TGTGCCATCAGTGATCCACAGGCCAGGGGGGGCTACACCTTC. Its protein product is CAISDPQARGGYTF.

CDR3 nucleotide sequence: TGTGCCAGCAGAACAGGGTTATCGATGTACTTC. Translation: CASRTGLSMYF. The chain is built from TRBV6-6 and TRBJ2-7; a possible D gene is TRBD1 (6 bases). V was shortened by 6 bases and J by 12 bases, with 15 bases between the two germline ends. The CDR3 length is 11 residues. In germline, CDR1 is MNHNY, CDR2 SVGAGI (reference sequence).

CDR3 protein: CASSESGNYGYTF. CDR3 coding DNA: TGTGCCAGCAGTGAATCGGGAAACTATGGCTACACCTTC. This chain joins TRBV2 and TRBJ1-2; no clear D. Germline-derived CDR1 and CDR2 are SNHLY and FYNNEI. V was cut by 2 bases and J by 2 bases, with 6 bases left in between. The CDR3 loop spans 13 amino acids.

As for this clone: One end of the junction fails to match germline, which may point to a read error. This chain uses TRBV19 with TRBJ2-2; TRBD1 agrees at 9 bases. The CDR3 extends over 17 amino acids. Per germline, CDR1 LNHDA and CDR2 SQIVND (reference sequence). CDR3 in amino acids: CASTKRVQGAGSGELSF. CDR3 coding DNA: TGTGCCAGTACCAAAAGGGTACAGGGGGCTGGATCCGGGGAGCTGTCTTTT.

The chain employs TRBV6-1 and TRBJ2-5; D possibly corresponds to TRBD1 (6 bases). The assigned J gene may be wrong: the sequence end matches TRBJ2-7 better. The CDR3 has 13 amino acids. Germline V gene sequence: CDR1 MNHNS, CDR2 SASEGT. DNA for the CDR3: TGTGCCAGCAGTACAGGACAGTCCTACGAGCAGTACTTC. It codes for CASSTGQSYEQYF.

The chain links TRBV6-5 to TRBJ2-5; 8 bases fit TRBD1. Germline V gene data show CDR1 as MNHEY and CDR2 as SVGAGI. The CDR3 is 14 amino acids. The ends lost 6 bases at V and 3 bases at J; junction bases unmatched: 6. In nucleotides, the CDR3 is TGTGCCAGCAGACAGGGGGGATGGGAAGAGACCCAGTACTTC. Translated, it gives CASRQGGWEETQYF.

The chain uses TRBV10-3 and TRBJ1-3; no reliable D call. Germline CDR1 is ENHRY and CDR2 is SYGVKD. This CDR3 spans 10 amino acids. V dropped 10 bases and J dropped 7 bases, with 8 bases sitting between them. CDR3 loop: CATMTNTIYF. The CDR3 nucleotides are TGTGCCACCATGACGAACACCATATATTTT.

This clone was seen more than once but under ten times. The J gene is TRBJ1-3, the V gene TRBV5-4; tentatively, D is TRBD1 (5 bases). Between the trimmed V and J ends, which lost 9 bases and 7 bases, there was a span of 14 bases. The CDR3 has 12 amino acids. CDR1 and CDR2 from the germline V gene are SGHNT and YYREEE (reference sequence). CDR3 DNA: TGTGCCACCGGGGGAGGAGGGAACACCATATATTTT. It yields the protein CATGGGGNTIYF.

V usage is TRBV27 and J usage is TRBJ1-1; D may be TRBD1 (5 bases). The CDR3 contains 14 residues. CDR1 and CDR2 from the germline V gene are MNHEY and SMNVEV (reference sequence). Trimming took 4 bases from V and 6 from J, leaving 15 bases between them. Written as DNA, the CDR3 is TGTGCCAGCAGTTCGGACGCCTGGGGGGCTGAAGCTTTCTTT. It yields the protein CASSSDAWGAEAFF.

The chain is built from TRBV10-3 and TRBJ1-6, with 9 bases that match TRBD1. V dropped 8 bases and J dropped 7; count of bases not matched to a gene: 6. CDR1 and CDR2 from the germline V gene are ENHRY and SYGVKD. The CDR3 sequence is 14 residues long. The CDR3 sequence: CAIHPGQGNSPLHF. In DNA form, the CDR3 reads TGTGCCATCCACCCGGGACAGGGCAATTCACCCCTCCACTTT.

This chain joins TRBV15 and TRBJ2-6; D is unclear. The germline V gene encodes CDR1 LNHNV and CDR2 YYDKDF (reference sequence). With 3 bases removed from V and 0 bases from J, the gap between germline ends came to 9 bases. The CDR3 runs 16 residues. DNA of the CDR3: TGTGCCACCAGCAGTGGGGTAGGCTCTGGGGCCAACGTCCTGACTTTC. The encoded protein is CATSSGVGSGANVLTF. The variable domain in full, completed from reference TRBV15 and TRBJ2-6, reads DAMVIQNPRYQVTQFGKPVTLSCSQTLNHNVMYWYQQKSSQAPKLLFHYYDKDFNNEADTPDNFQSRRPNTSFCFLDIRSPGLGDTAMYLCATSSGVGSGANVLTFGAGSRLTVL.

This CDR3 is CASSRDSGGVYNEQFF. The CDR3 DNA is TGTGCCAGCAGCAGGGATAGCGGGGGCGTCTACAATGAGCAGTTCTTC. The chain combines TRBV7-9 with TRBJ2-1; TRBD2 matches at 9 bases. Germline values: CDR1 SEHNR, CDR2 FQNEAQ (reference sequence). The CDR3 covers 16 residues. V shed 5 bases and J 3 bases; nucleotides not matched to a gene: 8.

The chain has TRBV2 and TRBJ1-1; D is unresolved. Germline CDR1 SNHLY, CDR2 FYNNEI. CDR3 size: 11 residues. The germline V and J ends were trimmed by 8 bases and 1 base, with 5 bases remaining between them. CDR3 DNA sequence: TGTGCCAGCGTAGGGAACACTGAAGCTTTCTTT. This sequence encodes CASVGNTEAFF. The variable domain in full, with the rest retrieved from reference TRBV2 and TRBJ1-1, is EPEVTQTPSHQVTQMGQEVILRCVPISNHLYFYWYRQILGQKVEFLVSFYNNEISEKSEIFDDQFSVERPDGSNFTLKIRSTKLEDSAMYFCASVGNTEAFFGQGTRLTVV.

The chain couples TRBV2 to TRBJ2-7; 9 bases are shared with TRBD1. The CDR3 is 11 amino acids. With 6 bases clipped from V and 6 bases from J, the junction kept 0 bases outside the gene matches. Germline V gene data show CDR1 as SNHLY and CDR2 as FYNNEI. CDR3 region: CASRGQGEQYF. CDR3 coding DNA: TGTGCCAGCAGGGGACAGGGCGAGCAGTACTTC.

The V and J genes are TRBV7-9 and TRBJ1-4; D is perhaps TRBD1 (6 bases). V lost 5 bases and J 0 bases, leaving 22 bases between the germline ends. Per the germline V gene, CDR1 is SEHNR and CDR2 is FQNEAQ (reference sequence). CDR3 size: 19 residues. The CDR3 nucleotides read TGTGCCAGCAGCCGAGGTTCAGGGGACTTCGGGGCAACTAATGAAAAACTGTTTTTT. The encoded protein is CASSRGSGDFGATNEKLFF. Using reference TRBV7-9 and TRBJ1-4 for the parts outside the CDR3, the full variable domain is DTGVSQNPRHKITKRGQNVTFRCDPISEHNRLYWYRQTLGQGPEFLTYFQNEAQLEKSRLLSDRFSAERPKGSFSTLEIQRTEQGDSAMYLCASSRGSGDFGATNEKLFFGSGTQLSVL.

J is TRBJ2-1 and V is TRBV5-1; D may be TRBD1 (5 bases). The ends were cut back, 1 base at V and 8 bases at J, with 10 bases in the middle. Looked up from germline, CDR1 is SGHRS and CDR2 is YFSETQ. This CDR3 is 13 amino acids long. CDR3 DNA sequence: TGCGCCAGCAGCTTGAGCTGGGGCGATGAGCAGTTCTTC. Amino acids: CASSLSWGDEQFF.

The gene calls are TRBV5-5 and TRBJ2-7, with a weak D call TRBD1 (8 bases). The germline CDR1 and CDR2 sequences are SGHKS and YYEKEE (reference sequence). V lost 3 bases, J lost 0 bases, and 13 bases lay in between. The CDR3 extends over 15 amino acids. CDR3 sequence reads: CASSSYRGGSYEQYF. DNA for the CDR3: TGTGCCAGCAGCTCCTACAGGGGGGGCTCCTACGAGCAGTACTTC.

The chain's CDR3 is CASSLEGGTGELFF. CDR3 nucleotide sequence: TGTGCCAGCAGCTTAGAAGGGGGGACCGGGGAGCTGTTTTTT. The chain joins TRBV7-2 to TRBJ2-2, with D perhaps TRBD1 or TRBD2 (6 bases each). CDR3 length: 14 residues. Germline CDR1 reads SGHTA; CDR2 reads FQGNSA. Trimming took 1 base from V and 5 from J, leaving 8 bases between them.

This chain connects TRBV5-1 to TRBJ2-2; 9 bases are a match to TRBD1. The germline gives CDR1 SGHRS, CDR2 YFSETQ. The CDR3 spans 15 residues. V was clipped by 1 base and J by 2 bases; unmatched bases: 0. CDR3 protein: CASSLTGGNTGELFF. Written as DNA, the CDR3 is TGCGCCAGCAGCTTGACAGGGGGCAACACCGGGGAGCTGTTTTTT.

This sequence joins TRBV7-2 and TRBJ1-6, with D tentatively TRBD1 (6 bases). The CDR3 is made up of 13 amino acids. Germline CDR1 reads SGHTA; CDR2 reads FQGNSA. V was clipped by 4 bases and J by 10 bases, with 11 bases between them. In nucleotides, the CDR3 is TGTGCCAGCAGCTCGTGGGACAACTCACCCCTCCACTTT. It specifies CASSSWDNSPLHF.

The chain employs TRBV5-4 and TRBJ2-6, with unresolved D. Trimming left V 2 bases short and J 0 bases short, with 9 bases between. The CDR3 length is 16 residues. Germline values: CDR1 SGHNT, CDR2 YYREEE (reference sequence). In nucleotides, the CDR3 is TGTGCCAGCAGCTTTCCCCGGGCCTCTGGGGCCAACGTCCTGACTTTC. This codes for CASSFPRASGANVLTF.

This clone was seen a handful of times. The CDR3 here is CASSTRWDTGELFF. DNA of the CDR3: TGCGCCAGCAGCACCCGCTGGGACACCGGGGAGCTGTTTTTT. The chain couples TRBV5-1 to TRBJ2-2, with D unresolved. The germline V and J ends were trimmed by 4 bases and 3 bases, with 10 bases remaining between them. Germline CDR1 and CDR2: SGHRS and YFSETQ. There are 14 residues in the CDR3.

The rearrangement uses TRBV7-2 and TRBJ1-2, with a tentative D call TRBD1 (5 bases). The germline V gene encodes CDR1 SGHTA and CDR2 FQGNSA. Trimming left V 5 bases short and J 7 bases short, with 17 bases between. CDR3 length equals 14 residues. The CDR3 here is CASSPDNPVGGYTF. DNA of the CDR3: TGTGCCAGCAGCCCGGACAACCCCGTTGGTGGCTACACCTTC.

The rearrangement joins TRBV30 to TRBJ1-2, with unresolved D. This CDR3 is 11 amino acids long. The germline V gene has CDR1 GTSNPN and CDR2 SVGIG (reference sequence). Trimming removed 0 bases from V and 8 bases from J, with 7 bases in between. CDR3 nucleotides: TGTGCCTGGAGTGTCTTCTGGGGCTACACCTTC. Encoded protein: CAWSVFWGYTF. The complete variable domain, with remaining parts taken from reference TRBV30 and TRBJ1-2, reads SQTIHQWPATLVQPVGSPLSLECTVEGTSNPNLYWYRQAAGRGLQLLFYSVGIGQISSEVPQNLSASRPQDRQFILSSKKLLLSDSGFYLCAWSVFWGYTFGSGTRLTVV.